This entry concerns a single T cell receptor beta chain. The CDR3 totals 11 residues. Germline V gives CDR1 GTSNPN, CDR2 SVGIG (reference sequence). The germline V and J ends were trimmed by 1 base and 5 bases, with 6 bases remaining between them. Authors' analysis steps: Amplification from reference gene primers served as the basis for estimated nucleated cell counts. The assay was immunoSEQ multiplex PCR, and TCRdb's table has in-frame clones only and misses some. Clonal size and the V and J genes are those of that table, whereas D and trimming came from the DNA. Among about 210,000 clones listed, 82% were seen once. The data were taken from a study of blood T cell repertoires in COVID-19.

The receptor was derived from a woman aged 40-49 years with acute or convalescent COVID-19. The chain carries TRBV30 and TRBJ2-7, with a weak D call TRBD2 (5 bases). The sample was peripheral blood. CDR3 nucleotides: TGTGCCTGGAGTGGGAGGAACGAGCAGTACTTC. Translation gives CAWSGRNEQYF.